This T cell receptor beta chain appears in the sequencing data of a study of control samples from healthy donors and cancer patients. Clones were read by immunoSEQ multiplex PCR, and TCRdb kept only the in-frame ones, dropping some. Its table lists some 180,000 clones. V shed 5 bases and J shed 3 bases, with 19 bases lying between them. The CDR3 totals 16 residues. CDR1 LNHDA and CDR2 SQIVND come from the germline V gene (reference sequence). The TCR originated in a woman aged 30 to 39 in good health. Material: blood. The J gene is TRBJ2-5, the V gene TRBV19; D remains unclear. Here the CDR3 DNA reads TGTGCCAGTAGTTCGGAAGGCCCAGGTATTAAAGAGACCCAGTACTTC. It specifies CASSSEGPGIKETQYF.